The 24 T cell receptor beta chains below all came from one sample that was sequenced in a study of blood T cell repertoires in COVID-19. Produced via immunoSEQ multiplex PCR; TCRdb's table is partial and in-frame only. In the table there are 150,000 to 200,000 clones, roughly 84% of which are singletons. Sequencing was done on a sample of peripheral blood. These receptors originate from an elderly man with COVID-19, enrolled during active disease.

The chain is built from TRBV5-5 and TRBJ1-5; D uncertain. Germline V gene sequence: CDR1 SGHKS, CDR2 YYEKEE (reference sequence). The CDR3 contains 15 residues. Trimming took 5 bases from V and 4 from J, leaving 16 bases between them. In nucleotides, the CDR3 is TGTGCCAGCAGTAGGAGCAGAGGATATAATCAGCCCCAGCATTTT. As protein: CASSRSRGYNQPQHF.

The chain has TRBV7-2 and TRBJ2-7; 8 bases fit TRBD1. The CDR3 length is 15 residues. Germline CDR1 and CDR2: SGHTA and FQGNSA. V trimming: 3 bases; J trimming: 3 bases; junction bases outside the gene matches: 7. CDR3 in amino acids: CASSFLTGDYYEQYF. In DNA, the CDR3 is TGTGCCAGCAGCTTTTTGACAGGGGATTACTACGAGCAGTACTTC. The variable domain in full, completed from reference TRBV7-2 and TRBJ2-7, reads GAGVSQSPSNKVTEKGKDVELRCDPISGHTALYWYRQSLGQGLEFLIYFQGNSAPDKSGLPSDRFSAERTGGSVSTLTIQRTQQEDSAVYLCASSFLTGDYYEQYFGPGTRLTVT.

This chain uses TRBV29-1 with TRBJ2-7; 8 bases are shared with TRBD1. CDR1 is SQVTM and CDR2 is ANQGSEA in the germline V gene. The CDR3 covers 11 residues. V lost 3 bases to trimming and J lost 6 bases; unmatched junction nucleotides: 1. For the CDR3, the DNA is TGCAGCGTTGACAGGGGGCGCGAGCAGTACTTC. It codes for CSVDRGREQYF.

The chain recombines TRBV24-1 with TRBJ2-3; TRBD2 agrees at 8 bases. This CDR3 is 17 amino acids long. The ends lost 3 bases at V and 1 base at J; junction bases unmatched: 8. Germline assignment: CDR1 KGHDR and CDR2 SFDVKD. The CDR3 DNA reads TGTGCCACCAGTGATGCACGTCGAGCGGGGGGCACAGATACGCAGTATTTT. This encodes CATSDARRAGGTDTQYF.

The rearrangement uses TRBV6-5 and TRBJ2-3, with D possibly being TRBD2 (5 bases). The CDR3 loop spans 15 amino acids. Trimming left V 0 bases short and J 4 bases short, with 11 bases between. Germline CDR1 reads MNHEY; CDR2 reads SVGAGI. The CDR3 coding sequence is TGTGCCAGCAGTTACTCGAGCAGTAGCGCAGATACGCAGTATTTT. This codes for CASSYSSSSADTQYF.

The CDR3 nucleotides read TGTGCTAGTGGTTTGAGGCCTAGAAACACCGGGGAGCTGTTTTTT. Its protein product is CASGLRPRNTGELFF. The J gene is TRBJ2-2, the V gene TRBV12-5; D is undetermined. CDR1 is LGHNT, CDR2 FRNRAP, per germline. V lost 2 bases and J 2 bases, leaving 9 bases between the germline ends. CDR3 length: 15 residues.

The chain recombines TRBV3-1 (or the pseudogene TRBV3-2) with TRBJ1-1, with D perhaps TRBD1 (6 bases). Trimming pared 4 bases from V and 3 bases from J, leaving 24 bases between. There are 18 residues in the CDR3. The germline CDR1 and CDR2 sequences are LGHDT and YNNKEL (reference sequence). CDR3 DNA: TGTGCCAGCAGCCGGGGGACCCGGGGACAAGGGTTCCACACTGAAGCTTTCTTT. Its translation is CASSRGTRGQGFHTEAFF.

The chain uses TRBV2 and TRBJ2-7, with D possibly being TRBD2 (5 bases). The CDR3 is 13 residues long. Germline V CDR1 and CDR2: SNHLY, FYNNEI. Trimming removed 2 bases from V and 3 bases from J, with 8 bases in between. CDR3 residues: CASSEREGYEQYF. DNA for the CDR3: TGTGCCAGCAGTGAACGCGAGGGCTACGAGCAGTACTTC.

DNA of the CDR3: TGTGCCAGCAGTAACGGACAGGGATATGGCTACACCTTC. This translates into CASSNGQGYGYTF. V is TRBV12-3 or TRBV12-4 and J is TRBJ1-2, with 8 bases that match TRBD1. The CDR3 is 13 amino acids. The V segment lost 5 bases and the J segment 5 bases; nucleotides outside the gene matches: 4.

The chain uses TRBV18 and TRBJ2-7; maybe TRBD2 (7 bases). The CDR3 spans 13 residues. The ends were cut back, 6 bases at V and 7 bases at J, with 16 bases in the middle. Germline V lookup: CDR1 KGHSH, CDR2 LQKENI. This chain's CDR3 is CASSYRAGGEQYF. The CDR3 region has the DNA TGTGCCAGCTCGTACAGGGCCGGGGGGGAGCAGTACTTC. Full variable domain (missing parts from reference TRBV18 and TRBJ2-7): NAGVMQNPRHLVRRRGQEARLRCSPMKGHSHVYWYRQLPEEGLKFMVYLQKENIIDESGMPKERFSAEFPKEGPSILRIQQVVRGDSAAYFCASSYRAGGEQYFGPGTRLTVT.

The rearrangement joins TRBV7-9 to TRBJ1-4; tentatively, D is TRBD1 (5 bases). Germline-derived CDR1 and CDR2 are SEHNR and FQNEAQ (reference sequence). Trimming shortened V by 2 bases and J by 8 bases, and 15 bases separated the two germline ends. The CDR3 spans 15 residues. This chain's CDR3 is CASSLRSREEEKLFF. CDR3 in DNA: TGTGCCAGCAGCTTAAGATCCAGGGAGGAGGAAAAACTGTTTTTT. The variable domain in full, completed from reference TRBV7-9 and TRBJ1-4, reads DTGVSQNPRHKITKRGQNVTFRCDPISEHNRLYWYRQTLGQGPEFLTYFQNEAQLEKSRLLSDRFSAERPKGSFSTLEIQRTEQGDSAMYLCASSLRSREEEKLFFGSGTQLSVL.

Here the CDR3 DNA reads TGTGCCAGCAGCGTAAATAACTTGCCCATGAACACTGAAGCTTTCTTT. Translation: CASSVNNLPMNTEAFF. This chain uses TRBV9 with TRBJ1-1; D not certain. There are 16 residues in the CDR3. Trimming pared 1 base from V and 0 bases from J, leaving 13 bases between. Germline V CDR1 and CDR2: SGDLS, YYNGEE.

The V and J genes are TRBV7-2 and TRBJ1-4; D remains unclear. V lost 5 bases, J lost 0 bases, and 10 bases lay in between. Germline V gives CDR1 SGHTA, CDR2 FQGNSA. The CDR3 has 15 residues. Here the CDR3 reads CASSGQTSTNEKLFF. The CDR3, as DNA: TGTGCCAGCAGCGGGCAGACATCAACTAATGAAAAACTGTTTTTT.

This chain connects TRBV6-5 to TRBJ1-2; 7 bases are a match to TRBD1. Germline trimming cut 1 base from V and 6 bases from J; bases unmatched to any gene: 5. The CDR3 runs 14 residues. Germline assignment: CDR1 MNHEY and CDR2 SVGAGI. The CDR3: CASSYLDRENGYTF. CDR3 nucleotide sequence: TGTGCCAGCAGTTACTTAGACAGGGAAAATGGCTACACCTTC.

The J gene is TRBJ1-2, the V gene TRBV24-1, with D possibly matching TRBD1 (6 bases). Germline CDR1 is KGHDR and CDR2 is SFDVKD. The CDR3 consists of 14 residues. V lost 1 base, J lost 2 bases, and 7 bases lay in between. CDR3 in DNA: TGTGCCACCAGTGATTTTACAGGGAACTATGGCTACACCTTC. Amino acid sequence: CATSDFTGNYGYTF.

Many counts were recorded for this clone. The chain employs TRBV6-8 and TRBJ2-3; 7 nucleotides line up with TRBD2. Trimming cost V 10 bases and J 1 base; bases outside gene matches: 11. Germline-derived CDR1 and CDR2 are MNHGY and SAAAGT. The CDR3 contains 15 residues. In DNA form, the CDR3 reads TGTGCCATCGCCAATAGCGGGTCTGGCACAGATACGCAGTATTTT. Its translation is CAIANSGSGTDTQYF.

This chain connects TRBV7-2 to TRBJ1-1; 8 positions agree with TRBD1. Trimming removed 7 bases from V and 2 bases from J; junction bases left unmatched: 6. This CDR3 has 14 residues. Germline CDR1 and CDR2: SGHTA and FQGNSA. Here the CDR3 DNA reads TGTGCCAGCATCTTCGGACAGGGTAACACTGAAGCTTTCTTT. The encoded protein is CASIFGQGNTEAFF.

This clone was counted between two and nine times. V usage is TRBV7-9 and J usage is TRBJ1-1; D remains ambiguous. The CDR3 has 13 amino acids. CDR1 and CDR2 (germline): SEHNR, FQNEAQ (reference sequence). The germline V and J ends were trimmed by 6 bases and 1 base, with 9 bases remaining between them. As DNA, the CDR3 is TGTGCCAGCAGTACGGAGGGGAACACTGAAGCTTTCTTT. Residues: CASSTEGNTEAFF.

The chain links TRBV25-1 to TRBJ2-1, with D unclear. V lost 4 bases and J 7 bases, leaving 11 bases between the germline ends. This CDR3 has 13 residues. Germline loops: CDR1 MGHDK, CDR2 SYGVNS. CDR3: CASSAVIVNEQFF. The CDR3 DNA reads as TGTGCCAGCAGTGCAGTGATCGTGAATGAGCAGTTCTTC.

The chain uses TRBV10-3 and TRBJ1-1; 8 nucleotides match TRBD1. V gave up 8 bases and J gave up 7 bases; unmatched junction bases: 6. The CDR3 spans 12 residues. Germline CDR1 ENHRY, CDR2 SYGVKD. CDR3 residues: CAIARGLNEAFF. CDR3 DNA sequence: TGTGCCATCGCCAGGGGGCTAAATGAAGCTTTCTTT.

This chain connects TRBV3-1 (or the pseudogene TRBV3-2) to TRBJ2-2; 8 bases map to TRBD2. The V and J ends lost 4 bases and 7 bases, in that order; junction bases with no gene match: 8. The CDR3 runs 15 residues. Germline V CDR1 and CDR2: LGHDT, YNNKEL (reference sequence). This chain's CDR3 is CASSLGGGTYGELFF. The DNA of the CDR3 is TGTGCCAGCAGCCTGGGCGGGGGGACATACGGGGAGCTGTTTTTT.

The chain couples TRBV2 to TRBJ1-5, with 8 bases matching TRBD1. The germline gives CDR1 SNHLY, CDR2 FYNNEI. The CDR3 consists of 14 residues. V trimming: 5 bases; J trimming: 6 bases; junction bases outside the gene matches: 6. The CDR3, as DNA: TGTGCCAGCAGTCTGGACAGGGAGGCTCAGCCCCAGCATTTT. Encoded protein: CASSLDREAQPQHF.

The chain recombines TRBV5-1 with TRBJ1-2, with TRBD1 matching over 8 bases. Losses at the gene ends were 0 bases for V and 4 bases for J; bases not matched to a gene: 11. This CDR3 is 17 amino acids long. Germline lookup yields CDR1 SGHRS and CDR2 YFSETQ. CDR3 bases: TGCGCCAGCAGCTTGGTAGAGACAGGGGTTGTTGGCTATGGCTACACCTTC. As protein: CASSLVETGVVGYGYTF.

V usage is TRBV7-3 and J usage is TRBJ2-2, with 9 bases that match TRBD1. There are 16 residues in the CDR3. Unmatched junction bases numbered 12, after V lost 6 bases and J lost 7 bases. The germline CDR1 and CDR2 sequences are SGHTA and FQGTGA. This CDR3 is CASRPTGGAGIGELFF. DNA of the CDR3: TGTGCCAGCAGACCAACAGGGGGCGCCGGTATCGGGGAGCTGTTTTTT.